Below are 10 T cell receptor beta chains sequenced from a single sample in a study of T cells in Graves' hyperthyroidism and ophthalmopathy. Researchers took RNA transcripts and amplified the TCR beta CDR3 regions from them. The study used the HTBI primer set for a first-round RT-PCR of the TCR CDR3. A single record per CDR3 protein comes from TCRdb applying MiXCR to the multiplex PCR reads. The table has around 390,000 distinct CDR3 sequences, roughly 15% seen once. Sequencing was performed on blood. The receptor set was obtained from a woman aged 25 to 39 with Graves' ophthalmopathy.

This clonotype showed up many times. The rearrangement uses TRBV28 and TRBJ2-1; D is possibly TRBD2 (6 bases). Germline lookup yields CDR1 MDHEN and CDR2 SYDVKM. The V end lost 3 bases, the J end lost 3 bases, and 6 bases lay between the germline ends. The CDR3 totals 13 residues. CDR3 loop: CASSFGGYNEQFF. The CDR3 nucleotides read TGTGCCAGCAGTTTCGGGGGCTACAATGAGCAGTTCTTC.

This clonotype came up many times. V gene TRBV24-1 combines with J gene TRBJ2-3; no clear D gene. V lost 8 bases, J lost 5 bases, and 16 bases lay in between. Germline CDR1 KGHDR, CDR2 SFDVKD. The CDR3 spans 14 residues. The CDR3: CATTSGGPGDTQYF. The CDR3 DNA reads TGTGCCACCACCTCAGGTGGGCCTGGAGATACGCAGTATTTT.

Many counts were recorded for this clonotype. The CDR3 sequence is CASRFRQGFRGGYTF. As DNA, the CDR3 is TGTGCCAGCAGATTCCGACAGGGTTTTAGAGGTGGCTACACCTTC. The gene calls are TRBV6-1 and TRBJ1-2; 7 bases are a match to TRBD1. Looked up from germline, CDR1 is MNHNS and CDR2 is SASEGT. This CDR3 has 15 residues. Trimming at V came to 6 bases and at J to 7 bases, leaving 14 bases not matched to a gene.

The V call is TRBV20-1, the J call TRBJ2-1; D may be TRBD1 or TRBD2 (9 bases each). Trimming took 8 bases from V and 4 from J, leaving 21 bases between them. The germline CDR1 and CDR2 sequences are DFQATT and SNEGSKA (reference sequence). This CDR3 is 15 amino acids long. CDR3 loop: CSSGTGRGGYNEQFF. In DNA, the CDR3 is TGCAGTTCCGGGACAGGGCGGGGGGGGTACAATGAGCAGTTCTTC.

This clonotype has at least ten counts. The CDR3 region is CASSLWQNQPQHF. The CDR3 DNA sequence: TGTGCCAGCAGTTTGTGGCAAAATCAGCCCCAGCATTTT. This chain uses TRBV12-3 or TRBV12-4 with TRBJ1-5; no clear D gene. CDR3 length: 13 amino acids. The V end lost 3 bases, the J end lost 4 bases, and 7 bases lay between the germline ends.

In this sample, this clonotype turned up many times. The chain joins TRBV6-1 to TRBJ2-7, with a weak D call TRBD1 (5 bases). The CDR3 length is 14 residues. The germline V gene encodes CDR1 MNHNS and CDR2 SASEGT. V was shortened by 4 bases and J by 2 bases, with 12 bases between the two germline ends. The chain's CDR3 is CASSVRGGTYEQYF. The CDR3 nucleotides are TGTGCCAGCAGTGTAAGGGGCGGAACCTACGAGCAGTACTTC.

The chain couples TRBV2 to TRBJ2-3; 10 bases map to TRBD1. The CDR3 covers 15 residues. The junction had 7 bases not matched to a gene; V was cut back by 6 bases and J by 4 bases. CDR1 is SNHLY and CDR2 is FYNNEI in the germline V gene. The CDR3 here is CASSGTGASPDTQYF. For the CDR3, the DNA is TGTGCCAGCAGCGGGACAGGGGCGAGTCCAGATACGCAGTATTTT.

This clonotype was observed a few times. This chain links TRBV7-9 with TRBJ1-1, with a weak D call TRBD1 (5 bases). The CDR3 covers 12 residues. Trimming left V 5 bases short and J 7 bases short, with 11 bases between. Germline V gene sequence: CDR1 SEHNR, CDR2 FQNEAQ (reference sequence). The DNA of the CDR3 is TGTGCCAGCAGCCCTAGTGGGGGTGAAGCTTTCTTT. This translates into CASSPSGGEAFF.

This clonotype was detected many times. The genes are TRBV7-2 and TRBJ1-5; D uncertain. Germline assignment: CDR1 SGHTA and CDR2 FQGNSA. Trimming left V 4 bases short and J 7 bases short, with 17 bases between. CDR3 size: 15 residues. CDR3: CASSYGPRGGQPQHF. The CDR3 DNA follows: TGTGCCAGCAGCTACGGGCCCCGAGGCGGACAGCCCCAGCATTTT.

This clonotype was seen ten or more times. The CDR3 nucleotides are TGTGCCAGCAGTGATCGCGTGGAAGAGACCCAGTACTTC. Translating gives CASSDRVEETQYF. J is TRBJ2-5 and V is TRBV2; no definite D call. The CDR3 loop spans 13 amino acids. The V end was cut by 3 bases, the J end by 3 bases, with 8 bases between. Germline V gives CDR1 SNHLY, CDR2 FYNNEI.